This is a list of T cell receptor beta chains from one sample in a study of blood T cell repertoires in COVID-19. Using immunoSEQ multiplex PCR, the repertoire was profiled, and TCRdb retains in-frame clones only, with some absent. The sample has about 400,000 clones, 70% to 90% seen once. Source material: PBMCs or T cells enriched from blood (not recorded which). Every receptor here comes from a woman in her 40s with acute COVID-19. Both conserved end residues are part of each CDR3. The order of the fields is clone size, D gene, J gene, CDR3 length, V gene, CDR3 protein, CDR3 DNA. A D gene is named only where the DNA matches it firmly. Rows give clone size only sometimes, using once, few, many, or a class for an expanded clone.

size: .
D: TRBD1
J: TRBJ1-1
length: 16
V: TRBV6-2/TRBV6-3
CDR3: CASSYSGTGGYTEAFF
DNA: TGTGCCAGCAGTTACTCGGGGACAGGGGGCTACACTGAAGCTTTCTTT

size: .
D: .
J: TRBJ1-1
length: 15
V: TRBV18
CDR3: CASSPISAKSAEAFF
DNA: TGTGCCAGCTCACCGATATCGGCCAAGAGCGCTGAAGCTTTCTTT

size: .
D: .
J: TRBJ1-6
length: 12
V: TRBV6-5
CDR3: CASSTYNSPLHF
DNA: TGTGCCAGCAGTACTTATAATTCACCCCTCCACTTT

size: .
D: TRBD1
J: TRBJ1-2
length: 13
V: TRBV19
CDR3: CASSYRGSYGYTF
DNA: TGTGCCAGTAGTTACAGGGGGTCCTATGGCTACACCTTC

size: .
D: TRBD1
J: TRBJ1-2
length: 15
V: TRBV5-6
CDR3: CASRNRDRASYGYTF
DNA: TGTGCCAGCAGAAACCGGGACAGGGCCTCCTATGGCTACACCTTC

size: .
D: TRBD1
J: TRBJ2-7
length: 14
V: TRBV6-5
CDR3: CASSYSGQVNEQYF
DNA: TGTGCCAGCAGTTACAGCGGACAGGTTAACGAGCAGTACTTC

size: .
D: .
J: TRBJ2-6
length: 15
V: TRBV20-1
CDR3: CSASVPSSGANVLTF
DNA: TGCAGTGCTAGTGTGCCTAGCTCTGGGGCCAACGTCCTGACTTTC

size: .
D: TRBD1
J: TRBJ2-7
length: 15
V: TRBV7-8
CDR3: CASSQKRGQAYEQYF
DNA: TGTGCCAGCAGCCAAAAAAGGGGGCAGGCCTACGAGCAGTACTTC

size: .
D: TRBD1
J: TRBJ1-2
length: 14
V: TRBV12-5
CDR3: CASGSLGGPLGYTF
DNA: TGTGCTAGTGGTTCCTTAGGGGGCCCTCTCGGCTACACCTTC

size: .
D: .
J: TRBJ1-5
length: 14
V: TRBV19
CDR3: CASRLRGGNQPQHF
DNA: TGTGCCAGTCGCCTTCGGGGGGGCAATCAGCCCCAGCATTTT

size: .
D: .
J: TRBJ2-5
length: 15
V: TRBV5-1
CDR3: CASSLESLAQETQYF
DNA: TGCGCCAGCAGCTTGGAAAGTCTAGCACAAGAGACCCAGTACTTC

size: once
D: .
J: TRBJ2-7
length: 13
V: TRBV21-1
CDR3: CASSKVKDSEQYF
DNA: TGTGCCAGCAGCAAAGTAAAAGACAGCGAGCAGTACTTC

size: .
D: TRBD1
J: TRBJ1-2
length: 12
V: TRBV2
CDR3: CASSRDRGGYTF
DNA: TGTGCCAGCAGCAGGGACAGGGGCGGCTACACCTTC

size: .
D: TRBD1
J: TRBJ1-1
length: 16
V: TRBV11-2
CDR3: CASSLRDRGRVTEAFF
DNA: TGTGCCAGCAGCCTCCGGGACAGGGGGCGTGTGACTGAAGCTTTCTTT

size: .
D: .
J: TRBJ2-3
length: 12
V: TRBV2
CDR3: CASSAESDTQYF
DNA: TGTGCCAGCAGTGCCGAGTCAGATACGCAGTATTTT

size: .
D: TRBD1
J: TRBJ2-3
length: 13
V: TRBV19
CDR3: CASTGTGADTQYF
DNA: TGTGCCAGTACTGGGACAGGGGCAGATACGCAGTATTTT

size: .
D: TRBD2
J: TRBJ2-5
length: 14
V: TRBV28
CDR3: CASSSSAGVETQYF
DNA: TGTGCCAGCAGCTCCTCCGCGGGGGTGGAGACCCAGTACTTC

size: once
D: .
J: TRBJ2-2
length: 13
V: TRBV5-1
CDR3: CASSSGDTGELFF
DNA: TGCGCCAGCAGCTCGGGGGACACCGGGGAGCTGTTTTTT

size: .
D: .
J: TRBJ2-2
length: 12
V: TRBV3-1/TRBV3-2
CDR3: CASSSRAGELFF
DNA: TGTGCCAGCAGCTCCCGGGCCGGGGAGCTGTTTTTT

size: few
D: .
J: TRBJ2-5
length: 14
V: TRBV5-4
CDR3: CASSRNREQETQYF
DNA: TGTGCCAGCAGCCGTAACAGGGAACAAGAGACCCAGTACTTC

size: .
D: .
J: TRBJ2-1
length: 17
V: TRBV5-1
CDR3: CASSPASLAGTYNEQFF
DNA: TGCGCCAGCAGCCCAGCCTCCCTCGCGGGGACCTACAATGAGCAGTTCTTC

size: .
D: .
J: TRBJ1-3
length: 15
V: TRBV4-1
CDR3: CASSQDRGSLVTLYF
DNA: TGCGCCAGCAGCCAAGATAGAGGCAGCCTAGTTACCCTATATTTT

size: .
D: .
J: TRBJ1-4
length: 15
V: TRBV7-9
CDR3: CASSLEGGFNEKLFF
DNA: TGTGCCAGCAGCTTGGAAGGAGGTTTTAATGAAAAACTGTTTTTT

size: .
D: TRBD1
J: TRBJ2-1
length: 17
V: TRBV9
CDR3: CASSVGLGDRVLNEQFF
DNA: TGTGCCAGCAGCGTAGGGTTGGGGGACAGGGTTCTCAATGAGCAGTTCTTC

size: .
D: .
J: TRBJ2-1
length: 16
V: TRBV9
CDR3: CASSGVGDRLIGEQFF
DNA: TGTGCCAGCAGCGGGGTTGGAGACAGGTTAATTGGTGAGCAGTTCTTC

size: .
D: TRBD1
J: TRBJ1-1
length: 13
V: TRBV27
CDR3: CASREQGGTEAFF
DNA: TGTGCCAGCAGGGAACAGGGGGGCACTGAAGCTTTCTTT

size: .
D: .
J: TRBJ2-7
length: 12
V: TRBV15
CDR3: CATSRVGSEQYF
DNA: TGTGCCACCAGCAGAGTCGGTTCCGAGCAGTACTTC

size: .
D: .
J: TRBJ1-2
length: 14
V: TRBV30
CDR3: CAWSVAQGHYGYTF
DNA: TGTGCCTGGAGTGTAGCCCAGGGGCACTATGGCTACACCTTC

size: .
D: .
J: TRBJ2-2
length: 15
V: TRBV9
CDR3: CASSGERGHTGELFF
DNA: TGTGCCAGCAGCGGAGAACGGGGTCACACCGGGGAGCTGTTTTTT

size: .
D: TRBD2
J: TRBJ2-3
length: 16
V: TRBV3-1/TRBV3-2
CDR3: CASSPEAGGSSDTQYF
DNA: TGTGCCAGCAGCCCAGAAGCGGGGGGTTCGTCAGATACGCAGTATTTT

size: few
D: .
J: TRBJ1-2
length: 14
V: TRBV3-1/TRBV3-2
CDR3: CASSLDRGAYGYTF
DNA: TGTGCCAGCAGCCTGGACAGAGGAGCTTATGGCTACACCTTC

size: .
D: .
J: TRBJ1-2
length: 15
V: TRBV30
CDR3: CAWSLGFAGNYGYTF
DNA: TGTGCCTGGAGTCTTGGGTTTGCGGGAAACTATGGCTACACCTTC

size: .
D: .
J: TRBJ1-4
length: 14
V: TRBV5-1
CDR3: CASSLGLINEKLFF
DNA: TGCGCCAGCAGCTTGGGACTGATTAATGAAAAACTGTTTTTT